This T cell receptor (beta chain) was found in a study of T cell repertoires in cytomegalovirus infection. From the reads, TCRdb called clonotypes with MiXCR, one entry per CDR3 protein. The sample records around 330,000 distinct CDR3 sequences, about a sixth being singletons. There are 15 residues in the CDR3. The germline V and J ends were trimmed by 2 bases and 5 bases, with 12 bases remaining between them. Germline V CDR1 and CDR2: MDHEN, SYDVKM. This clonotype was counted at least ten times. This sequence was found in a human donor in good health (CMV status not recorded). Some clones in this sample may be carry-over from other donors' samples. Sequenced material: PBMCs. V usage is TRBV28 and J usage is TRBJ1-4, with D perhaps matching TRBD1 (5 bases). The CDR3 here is CASSLGGNGNEKLFF. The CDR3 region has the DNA TGTGCCAGCAGTTTAGGGGGGAATGGGAATGAAAAACTGTTTTTT.